The text below deals with one TCR beta chain. Its matching antigen is unknown. The CDR3 runs to 13 residues. V was cut by 2 bases and J by 10 bases, with 12 bases left in between. Per the germline V gene, CDR1 is MNHNY and CDR2 is SVGAGI (reference sequence). There was one heparinised blood draw per donor, averaging around 0.11 L. This sample was included in a study of beta chain features in type 1 diabetes. Sequencing targeted expressed TCRB transcripts, as all isolated RNA had been reverse transcribed. Approximately 3.6 million reads were obtained on average from naive, central memory and regulatory T cell samples. The assay was immunoSEQ multiplex PCR, and TCRdb's table has in-frame clones only and misses some. This table has more than 250,000 clones, approximately 14% appearing once. Findings and limits, study-wide: Type 1 diabetes patients had TCRB CDR3s that were shorter (moderately but significantly so) in all four CD4+ subsets.

The sample comprised naive CD4+ T cells from blood. V is TRBV6-6 and J is TRBJ2-1, with D perhaps TRBD1 (5 bases). This sequence was found in a man aged 25 to 45 with type 1 diabetes. CDR3 coding DNA: TGTGCCAGCAGTTACACCCCCAGGGCCGAGCAGTTCTTC. Protein: CASSYTPRAEQFF.